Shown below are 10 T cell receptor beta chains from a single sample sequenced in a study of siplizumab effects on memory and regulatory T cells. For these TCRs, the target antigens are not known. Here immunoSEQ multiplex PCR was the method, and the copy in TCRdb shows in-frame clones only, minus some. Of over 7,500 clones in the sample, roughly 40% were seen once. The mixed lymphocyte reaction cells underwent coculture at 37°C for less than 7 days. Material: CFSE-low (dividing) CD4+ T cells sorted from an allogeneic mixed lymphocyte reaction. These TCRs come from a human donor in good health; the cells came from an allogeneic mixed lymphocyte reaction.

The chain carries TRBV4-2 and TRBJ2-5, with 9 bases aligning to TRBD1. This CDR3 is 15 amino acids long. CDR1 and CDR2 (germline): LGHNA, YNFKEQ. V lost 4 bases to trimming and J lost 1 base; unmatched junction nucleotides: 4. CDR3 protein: CASSRGQGIQETQYF. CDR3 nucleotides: TGTGCCAGCAGCCGGGGACAGGGAATCCAAGAGACCCAGTACTTC.

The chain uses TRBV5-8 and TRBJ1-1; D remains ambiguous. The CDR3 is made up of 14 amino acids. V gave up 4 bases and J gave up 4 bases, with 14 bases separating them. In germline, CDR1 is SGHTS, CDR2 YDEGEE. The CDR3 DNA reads TGTGCCAGCAGCCCCCGTGGGATAACCACTGAAGCTTTCTTT. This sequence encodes CASSPRGITTEAFF.

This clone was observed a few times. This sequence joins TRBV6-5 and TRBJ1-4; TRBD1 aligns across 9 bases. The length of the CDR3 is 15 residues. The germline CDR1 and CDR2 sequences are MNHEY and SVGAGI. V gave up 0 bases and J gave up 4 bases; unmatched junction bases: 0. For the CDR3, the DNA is TGTGCCAGCAGTTACTCGGGACAGGGTAATGAAAAACTGTTTTTT. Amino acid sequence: CASSYSGQGNEKLFF.

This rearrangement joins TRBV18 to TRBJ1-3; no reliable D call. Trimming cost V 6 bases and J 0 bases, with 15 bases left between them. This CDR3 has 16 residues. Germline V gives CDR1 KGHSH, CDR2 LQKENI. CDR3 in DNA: TGTGCCAGCTCGCCCCAGCCTTCTCTCTCTGGAAACACCATATATTTT. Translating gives CASSPQPSLSGNTIYF. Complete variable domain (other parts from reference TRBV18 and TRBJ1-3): NAGVMQNPRHLVRRRGQEARLRCSPMKGHSHVYWYRQLPEEGLKFMVYLQKENIIDESGMPKERFSAEFPKEGPSILRIQQVVRGDSAAYFCASSPQPSLSGNTIYFGEGSWLTVV.

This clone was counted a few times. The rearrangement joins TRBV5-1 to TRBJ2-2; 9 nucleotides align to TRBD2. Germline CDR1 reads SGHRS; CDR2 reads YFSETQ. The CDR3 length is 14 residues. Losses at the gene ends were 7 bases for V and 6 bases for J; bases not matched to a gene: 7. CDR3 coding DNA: TGCGCCAGCCGGGGACTAGCAGGCCCCGGGGAGCTGTTTTTT. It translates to CASRGLAGPGELFF.

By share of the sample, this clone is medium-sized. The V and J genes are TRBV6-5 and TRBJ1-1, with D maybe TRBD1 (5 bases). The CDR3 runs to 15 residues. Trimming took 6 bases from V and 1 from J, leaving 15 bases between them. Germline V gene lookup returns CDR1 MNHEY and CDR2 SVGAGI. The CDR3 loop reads CASRLNRRQNTEAFF. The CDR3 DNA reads TGTGCCAGCAGACTAAACAGGAGACAGAACACTGAAGCTTTCTTT.

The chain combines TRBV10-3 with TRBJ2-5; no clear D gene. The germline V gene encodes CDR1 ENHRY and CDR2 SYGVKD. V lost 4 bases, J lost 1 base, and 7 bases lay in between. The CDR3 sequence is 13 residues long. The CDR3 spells CAISAFSQETQYF. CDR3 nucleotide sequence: TGTGCCATCAGTGCTTTCTCCCAAGAGACCCAGTACTTC.

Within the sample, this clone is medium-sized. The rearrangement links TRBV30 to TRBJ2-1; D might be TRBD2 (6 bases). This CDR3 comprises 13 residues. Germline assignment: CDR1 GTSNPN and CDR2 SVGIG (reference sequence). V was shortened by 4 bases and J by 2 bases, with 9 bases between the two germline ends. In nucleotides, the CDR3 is TGTGCCTGGACTTCTAGCGCCTACAATGAGCAGTTCTTC. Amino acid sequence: CAWTSSAYNEQFF.

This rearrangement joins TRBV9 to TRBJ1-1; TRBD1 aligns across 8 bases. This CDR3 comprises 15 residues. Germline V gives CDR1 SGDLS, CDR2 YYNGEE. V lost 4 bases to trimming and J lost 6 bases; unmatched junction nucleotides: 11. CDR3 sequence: CASSPRPGQVSEAFF. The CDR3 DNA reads TGTGCCAGCAGCCCCAGACCGGGACAGGTCTCTGAAGCTTTCTTT.

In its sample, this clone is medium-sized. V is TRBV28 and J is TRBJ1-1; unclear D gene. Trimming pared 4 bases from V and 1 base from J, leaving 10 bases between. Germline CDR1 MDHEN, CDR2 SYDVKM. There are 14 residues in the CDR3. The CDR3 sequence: CASSSPPGNTEAFF. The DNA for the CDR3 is TGTGCCAGCAGTTCCCCACCGGGGAACACTGAAGCTTTCTTT.